The rows below give T cell receptor beta chains drawn from one sample of a study of beta chain features in type 1 diabetes. Assay: immunoSEQ multiplex PCR; the TCRdb copy retains only in-frame clones and omits some. The sample records around 350,000 clones, over 9.5% being singletons. What was sequenced was naive CD4+ T cells from blood. These receptor sequences come from a man younger than 35 in good health. Each CDR3 is given with its conserved first and last residue. A D gene is named only where the DNA matches it firmly. The size field is filled for only some rows; it gives once, few, many or a size class.

>TRBV28|TRBJ2-3|few|TRBD2
TGTGCCAGCAGTCCCCCGGGAGGGACAACAGATACGCAGTATTTT
CASSPPGGTTDTQYF
>TRBV9|TRBJ1-6|.|.
TGTGCCAGCAGCGTAGGAGGGACTCCTTCACCCCTCCACTTT
CASSVGGTPSPLHF
>TRBV7-3|TRBJ1-3|.|.
TGTGCCAGCAGCCAGGGGCGTGGAAACACCATATATTTT
CASSQGRGNTIYF
>TRBV18|TRBJ2-7|.|TRBD1
TGTGCCAGCTCACCTTCCAGGGGGCCGGGAGAGCAGTACTTC
CASSPSRGPGEQYF
>TRBV5-1|TRBJ2-2|few|TRBD2
TGCGCCAGCAGCGCGCTAGCGGGGGACCACACCGGGGAGCTGTTTTTT
CASSALAGDHTGELFF
>TRBV5-4|TRBJ2-7|few|TRBD2
TGTGCCAGCAGCTTGGCCGGAGGGACTAGCGGGACAGCCGAGCAGTACTTC
CASSLAGGTSGTAEQYF
>TRBV7-2|TRBJ2-3|.|TRBD2
TGTGCCAGCAGCCCGGGACTAGCGGAGAGCACAGATACGCAGTATTTT
CASSPGLAESTDTQYF
>TRBV2|TRBJ1-1|few|.
TGTGCCAGCAGTTATAGCACTGAAGCTTTCTTT
CASSYSTEAFF
>TRBV27|TRBJ2-7|.|TRBD1
TGTGCCAGCAACCAAGGACAGGGACCAGCCTACGAGCAGTACTTC
CASNQGQGPAYEQYF
>TRBV29-1|TRBJ2-7|.|TRBD1
TGCAGCGTTGAAGGGAAGACAGGGTTTAACGAGCAGTACTTC
CSVEGKTGFNEQYF
>TRBV6-5|TRBJ1-1|.|.
TGTGCCAGCAGGGCCCTTGGAGTCGGAGGAGCTGAAGCTTTCTTT
CASRALGVGGAEAFF
>TRBV4-2|TRBJ1-1|few|.
TGTGCCAGCAGCCCCCTGGATGGTCGGGGTGAAGACACTGAAGCTTTCTTT
CASSPLDGRGEDTEAFF
>TRBV7-2|TRBJ1-4|.|.
TGTGCCAGCAGCCTCCAGGGGAATCGCGAAAAACTGTTTTTT
CASSLQGNREKLFF
>TRBV6-5|TRBJ2-7|.|.
TGTGCCAGCAGCTCCGGGGGACGAGGCTACGAGCAGTACTTC
CASSSGGRGYEQYF
>TRBV9|TRBJ2-1|few|TRBD2
TGTGCCAGCAGCGTAGAGTCGGGAGGGGGCTACAATGAGCAGTTCTTC
CASSVESGGGYNEQFF
>TRBV19|TRBJ1-3|.|.
TGTGCCAGTAGTCTTTTCTCTGGAAACACCATATATTTT
CASSLFSGNTIYF
>TRBV7-9|TRBJ2-7|few|.
TGTGCCAGCGATCCGGGCTCCTACGAGCAGTACTTC
CASDPGSYEQYF
>TRBV11-3|TRBJ2-1|few|.
TGTGCCAGCAGTCTGTACAGGGTCGGTGAGCAGTTCTTC
CASSLYRVGEQFF
>TRBV6-1|TRBJ2-3|.|.
TGTGCCAGCAGGAGGACAGAAGCGAGCACAGATACGCAGTATTTT
CASRRTEASTDTQYF
>TRBV7-3|TRBJ2-2|.|.
TGTGCCAGCAGCTTGGGCGGGGCTAACACCGGGGAGCTGTTTTTT
CASSLGGANTGELFF
>TRBV28|TRBJ2-1|.|.
TGTGCCAGCAGCTCCCCCGGTACCTACAATGAGCAGTTCTTC
CASSSPGTYNEQFF
>TRBV5-6|TRBJ2-6|few|.
TGTGCCAGCAGTTTCAGGGGAGAGGGGGCCAACGTCCTGACTTTC
CASSFRGEGANVLTF
>TRBV7-2|TRBJ2-3|.|TRBD2
TGTGCCAGCAGCCCGGGGGGCGGGGGGGTCACAGATACGCAGTATTTT
CASSPGGGGVTDTQYF
>TRBV19|TRBJ1-1|.|TRBD1
TGTGCCAGTAGTACCCGGGGACAGAGAGAAGCTTTCTTT
CASSTRGQREAFF
>TRBV15|TRBJ1-5|.|.
TGTGCCACCAGCAAGGGCAGGGATAGCAATCAGCCCCAGCATTTT
CATSKGRDSNQPQHF
>TRBV28|TRBJ1-2|few|.
TGTGCCAGCAGTTTGCAGGGCCATGGCTACACCTTC
CASSLQGHGYTF
>TRBV7-8|TRBJ2-7|.|TRBD1
TGTGCCAGCAGCAGAAATGACAGGGGAGAGTACTTC
CASSRNDRGEYF
>TRBV18|TRBJ1-1|few|.
TGTGCCAGCTCACCACAGGGGGGGACTGAAGCTTTCTTT
CASSPQGGTEAFF
>TRBV30|TRBJ1-4|.|.
TGTGCCTGGAATCCGAGAGGAACTAATGAAAAACTGTTTTTT
CAWNPRGTNEKLFF
>TRBV4-3|TRBJ2-3|.|.
TGCGCCAGCAGCCGGCGGGGACGCCCCATAGCAGATACGCAGTATTTT
CASSRRGRPIADTQYF
>TRBV30|TRBJ2-7|.|.
TGTGCCTGGAGTGTACTGAGGTCCTCCTACGAGCAGTACTTC
CAWSVLRSSYEQYF
>TRBV11-2|TRBJ1-1|.|.
TGTGCCAGCAGCTTAGATCTGTTAAACACTGAAGCTTTCTTT
CASSLDLLNTEAFF
>TRBV25-1|TRBJ1-2|few|.
TGTGCCAGCAGTGGAGCGTTCTATGGCTACACCTTC
CASSGAFYGYTF
>TRBV10-3|TRBJ2-3|few|.
TGTGCCATCAGTATTGCGATCACAGATACGCAGTATTTT
CAISIAITDTQYF
>TRBV7-3|TRBJ2-5|.|TRBD1
TGTGCCAGCAGGCCAGGGGGCGGAGAGACCCAGTACTTC
CASRPGGGETQYF
>TRBV4-3|TRBJ2-3|few|TRBD1
TGCGCCAGCAGCCAAGACGCGGGACAGGGGTACACAGATACGCAGTATTTT
CASSQDAGQGYTDTQYF